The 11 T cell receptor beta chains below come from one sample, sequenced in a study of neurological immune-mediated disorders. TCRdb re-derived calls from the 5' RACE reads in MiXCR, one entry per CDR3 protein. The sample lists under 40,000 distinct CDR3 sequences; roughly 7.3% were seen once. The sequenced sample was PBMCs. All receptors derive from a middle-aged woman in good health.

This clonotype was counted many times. The CDR3 sequence is CASSPYRGQGYTF. CDR3 coding DNA: TGTGCCAGCAGCCCTTACAGGGGGCAAGGCTACACCTTC. The chain is built from TRBV27 and TRBJ1-2, with 9 bases identical to TRBD1. V lost 6 bases to trimming and J lost 8 bases; unmatched junction nucleotides: 7. Germline values: CDR1 MNHEY, CDR2 SMNVEV (reference sequence). CDR3 length: 13 residues.

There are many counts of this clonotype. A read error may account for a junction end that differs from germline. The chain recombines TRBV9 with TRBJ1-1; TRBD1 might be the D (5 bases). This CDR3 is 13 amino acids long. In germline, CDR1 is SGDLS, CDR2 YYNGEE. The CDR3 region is CACSGTVNTEAFF. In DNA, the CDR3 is TGTGCCTGCAGCGGGACTGTGAACACTGAAGCTTTCTTT. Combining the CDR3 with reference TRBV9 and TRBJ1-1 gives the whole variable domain DSGVTQTPKHLITATGQRVTLRCSPRSGDLSVYWYQQSLDQGLQFLIQYYNGEERAKGNILERFSAQQFPDLHSELNLSSLELGDSALYFCACSGTVNTEAFFGQGTRLTVV.

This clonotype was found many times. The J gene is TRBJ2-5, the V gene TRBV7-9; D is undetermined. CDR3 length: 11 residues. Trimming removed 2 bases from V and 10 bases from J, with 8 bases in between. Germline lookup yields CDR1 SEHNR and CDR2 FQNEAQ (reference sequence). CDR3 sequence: CASSLTVFQYF. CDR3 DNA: TGTGCCAGCAGCTTAACAGTGTTCCAGTACTTC.

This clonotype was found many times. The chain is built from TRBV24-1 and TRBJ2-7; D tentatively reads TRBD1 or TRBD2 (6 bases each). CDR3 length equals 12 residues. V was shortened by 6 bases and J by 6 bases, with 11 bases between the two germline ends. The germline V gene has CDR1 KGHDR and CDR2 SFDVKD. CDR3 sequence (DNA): TGTGCCACCAGTACGGGGGCCCGCGAGCAGTACTTC. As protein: CATSTGAREQYF.

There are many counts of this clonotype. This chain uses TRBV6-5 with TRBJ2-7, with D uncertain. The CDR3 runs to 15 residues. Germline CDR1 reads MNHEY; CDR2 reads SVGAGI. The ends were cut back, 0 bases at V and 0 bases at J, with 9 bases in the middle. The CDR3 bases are TGTGCCAGCAGTTACTCCACGGCAGCCTCCTACGAGCAGTACTTC. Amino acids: CASSYSTAASYEQYF.

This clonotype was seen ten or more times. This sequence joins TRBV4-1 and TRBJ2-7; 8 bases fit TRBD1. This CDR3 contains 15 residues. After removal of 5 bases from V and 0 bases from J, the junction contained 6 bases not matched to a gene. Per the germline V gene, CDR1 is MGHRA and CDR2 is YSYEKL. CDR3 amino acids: CASSVGQASSYEQYV. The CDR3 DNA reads TGCGCCAGCAGCGTGGGACAGGCCAGCTCCTACGAGCAGTACGTC.

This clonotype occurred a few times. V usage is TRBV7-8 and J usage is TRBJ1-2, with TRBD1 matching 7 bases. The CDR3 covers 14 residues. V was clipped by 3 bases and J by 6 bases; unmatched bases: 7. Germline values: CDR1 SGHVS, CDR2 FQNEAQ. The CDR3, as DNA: TGTGCCAGCAGCTTCTACAGGGGCCGAAATGGCTACACCTTC. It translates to CASSFYRGRNGYTF.

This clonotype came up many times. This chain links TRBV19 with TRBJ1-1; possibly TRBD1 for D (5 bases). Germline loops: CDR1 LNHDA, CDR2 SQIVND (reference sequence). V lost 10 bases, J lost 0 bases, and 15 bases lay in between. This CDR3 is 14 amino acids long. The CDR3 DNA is TGTGCCACTTACTCGGGACGGCTGAACACTGAAGCTTTCTTT. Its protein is CATYSGRLNTEAFF. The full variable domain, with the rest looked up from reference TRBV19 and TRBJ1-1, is DGGITQSPKYLFRKEGQNVTLSCEQNLNHDAMYWYRQDPGQGLRLIYYSQIVNDFQKGDIAEGYSVSREKKESFPLTVTSAQKNPTAFYLCATYSGRLNTEAFFGQGTRLTVV.

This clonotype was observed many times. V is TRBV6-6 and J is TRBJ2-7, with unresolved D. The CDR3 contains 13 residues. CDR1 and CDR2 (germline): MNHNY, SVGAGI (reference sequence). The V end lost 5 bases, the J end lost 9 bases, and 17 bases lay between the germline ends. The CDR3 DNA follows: TGTGCCAGCAGTACCCGGACCTTACCGGTGCAGTACGTC. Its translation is CASSTRTLPVQYV.

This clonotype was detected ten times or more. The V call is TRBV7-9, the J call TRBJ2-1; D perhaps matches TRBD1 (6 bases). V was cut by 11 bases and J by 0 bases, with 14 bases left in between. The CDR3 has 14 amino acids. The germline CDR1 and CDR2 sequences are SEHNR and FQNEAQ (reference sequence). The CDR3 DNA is TGTGCCGCTTCAGGGGCGTCCTCCTACAATGAGCAGTTCTTC. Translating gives CAASGASSYNEQFF.

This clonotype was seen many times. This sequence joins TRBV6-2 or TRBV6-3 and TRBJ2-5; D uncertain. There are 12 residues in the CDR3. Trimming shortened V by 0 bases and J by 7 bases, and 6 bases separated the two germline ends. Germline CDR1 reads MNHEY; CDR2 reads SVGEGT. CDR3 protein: CASSYSKGTQYF. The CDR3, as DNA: TGTGCCAGCAGTTACTCGAAGGGGACCCAGTACTTC.